This T cell receptor beta chain was sequenced for a study of T cell responses to AZD1222 COVID-19 vaccine. Study-level results: The CD4 TCRs associated with vaccination extended across spike and predominated at 160-218 and 743-854.

V shed 4 bases, J shed 6 bases, and the junction held 7 bases outside the gene matches. The CDR3 length is 15 residues. Per germline, CDR1 SGHDT and CDR2 YYEEEE. To note about this clone: What it binds is not known.

Generated by immunoSEQ multiplex PCR, the TCRdb table keeps only in-frame clones and is missing some. The sample records 90,000 to 120,000 clones, 92% being singletons. The source of this sequence is an adult who received the AZD1222 COVID-19 vaccine. The rearrangement links TRBV5-6 to TRBJ2-1; 10 positions agree with TRBD2. The sequencing used peripheral blood, collected 28 days after the second AZD1222 dose. In nucleotides, the CDR3 is TGTGCCAGCAGCCCACTAGCGGGATCAGGCAATGAGCAGTTCTTC. Its protein product is CASSPLAGSGNEQFF.